This TCR beta chain appears in the sequencing data of a study of response to subunit inactivated influenza vaccine. This clonotype has more than one count but fewer than ten. TCRdb ran MiXCR on the RT-PCR reads and lists one entry per CDR3 protein. The sample includes some 540,000 distinct CDR3 sequences, approximately 20% of them seen just once. These records were also assigned to another study, of T cells expressing NK-cell markers. From that paper: A 5'RACE template switching approach incorporating UMIs was used to make TCR beta cDNA. It was sorted CD3+CD56+NKG2C+, CD3+CD56+NKG2C- and CD3+CD56-NKG2C+ T cells that supplied the TCR beta repertoires. Seven of eight sequenced donors tested HCMV-seropositive; one tested seronegative. Top CD8+ clonotypes included the dominant CD3+CD56+NKG2C+ clonotypes in six donors.

The clonotype was recovered from a man aged 45 to 65 who received an inactivated influenza vaccine. Sample: CD4+ T cells sorted from PBMCs, taken 11 to 12 days after vaccination.

The CDR3 sequence: CASSTGTHYHEQYF. The DNA of the CDR3 is TGTGCCAGCAGCACCGGGACTCACTACCACGAGCAGTACTTC. The rearrangement links TRBV28 to TRBJ2-7; a weak D match, TRBD2 (6 bases). CDR1 is MDHEN, CDR2 SYDVKM, per germline. The V end was cut by 6 bases, the J end by 5 bases, with 17 bases between. The CDR3 contains 14 residues.